This is a list of T cell receptor beta chains from one sample in a study of blood T cell repertoires in COVID-19. Clones were sequenced by immunoSEQ multiplex PCR, and TCRdb holds only the in-frame ones, with some missing. The data contain fewer than 200,000 clones, roughly 87% of them seen just once; the ten biggest clones take up roughly 1.6%. Material: peripheral blood. The receptors here all came from a woman aged 45-60 years with acute or convalescent COVID-19. The CDR3 runs from the conserved cysteine through the conserved F or W. D genes are given only for firm matches. Clone size, where shown, is once, few, many, or a class for clones that have expanded.

J gene,V gene,clone size,D gene,CDR3 DNA,CDR3 protein
TRBJ2-7,TRBV13,NA,TRBD2,TGTGCCAGCAGCACTACTAGCGGGAGGCCCTACGAGCAGTACTTC,CASSTTSGRPYEQYF
TRBJ1-2,TRBV24-1,NA,NA,TGTGCCACCAGTGATTCGGGTTTCCATGGCTACACCTTC,CATSDSGFHGYTF
TRBJ2-5,TRBV9,NA,TRBD2,TGTGCCAGCAGCGTAAACAGCGGGGTAAACCAAGAGACCCAGTACTTC,CASSVNSGVNQETQYF
TRBJ1-2,TRBV27,NA,NA,TGTGCCAGCAGTTTATCGCCTCCTACGGCTCCGGGCTATGGCTACACCTTC,CASSLSPPTAPGYGYTF
TRBJ2-1,TRBV12-5,NA,TRBD2,TGTGCTAGTGGTTTGAAATCACCGGGACTAGCGATCTATGAGCAGTTCTTC,CASGLKSPGLAIYEQFF
TRBJ1-5,TRBV11-3,many,NA,TGTGCCAGCGGTGGCCCCTGGTCCCAGCATTTT,CASGGPWSQHF
TRBJ1-6,TRBV11-2,NA,NA,TGTGCCAGCTCTAATGGGGGGATGTACTCACCCCTCCACTTT,CASSNGGMYSPLHF
TRBJ1-3,TRBV3-1/TRBV3-2,NA,TRBD1,TGTGCCAGCAGCCAAGGTACAGGGGGACGGAACACCATATATTTT,CASSQGTGGRNTIYF
TRBJ2-7,TRBV4-1,NA,TRBD2,TGCGCCAGCAGCCAAGAAGGACTAGACCCCTACGAGCAGTACTTC,CASSQEGLDPYEQYF
TRBJ2-7,TRBV5-1,NA,TRBD1,TGCGCCAGCAGCTTAGAGACAGGGGGGTCCTACGAGCAGTACTTC,CASSLETGGSYEQYF
TRBJ1-2,TRBV19,NA,NA,TGTGCCAGTAGTCCCCCTCTGCGCACCACCTATGGCTACACCTTC,CASSPPLRTTYGYTF
TRBJ1-2,TRBV10-1,once,NA,TGCGCCAGCAGTGAGTCGAGAGGTTATGGCTACACCTTC,CASSESRGYGYTF
TRBJ2-2,TRBV6-6,NA,NA,TGTGCCAGCAGTTCCCTGGGGGCTGACACCGGGGAGCTGTTTTTT,CASSSLGADTGELFF
TRBJ2-2,TRBV11-2,once,NA,TGTGCCAGCAGCTTTACAGGAATGAACACCGGGGAGCTGTTTTTT,CASSFTGMNTGELFF
TRBJ2-2,TRBV9,NA,TRBD1,TGTGCCAGCAGCGCCAGACAGGGGGCGGACGGGGAGCTGTTTTTT,CASSARQGADGELFF
TRBJ2-1,TRBV6-2/TRBV6-3,NA,TRBD2,TGTGCCAGCAGCCTGGGACTAGCGGGTTACAATGAGCAGTTCTTC,CASSLGLAGYNEQFF
TRBJ1-2,TRBV5-5,NA,NA,TGTGCCAGCAGCTTGGAACAGTCTAACTATGGCTACACCTTC,CASSLEQSNYGYTF
TRBJ1-1,TRBV5-4,once,TRBD1,TGTGCCAGCAGCGAGGACAGGGGAAAGAACGCTGAAGCTTTCTTT,CASSEDRGKNAEAFF
TRBJ2-2,TRBV4-2,many,TRBD2,TGTGCCAGCAGCCAAGCTAGCGGGAGTTCCACCGGGGAGCTGTTTTTT,CASSQASGSSTGELFF
TRBJ1-1,TRBV4-1,once,TRBD1,TGCGCCAGCAGCCACACGGACAGGGGGGGAGCTGAAGCTTTCTTT,CASSHTDRGGAEAFF